This is a list of T cell receptor beta chains from one sample in a study of shared clonotypes between healthy human individuals. Assay used: immunoSEQ multiplex PCR; TCRdb lists only in-frame clones, some missing. The sample yields roughly 2 million clones, 90% to 96% seen once. Source material: naive CD4+ T cells sorted from blood. These receptors originate from a man between 18 and 29 years old in good health. Each CDR3 is given without its conserved first and last residue.

TRBV5-6	TRBJ2-7	ASSAGDRYYEQY
TRBV5-1	TRBJ2-1	ASSIRLAGEAALDEQF
TRBV19	TRBJ2-7	ASRPTGGTYEQY
TRBV6-5	TRBJ2-7	ASRKRQGVYEQY
TRBV7-2	TRBJ2-5	ASSSPLRETQY
TRBV30	TRBJ2-5	AWSPPQETQY
TRBV10-3	TRBJ2-1	AIRDRVSSYNEQF
TRBV14	TRBJ1-2	ASSQQGGSTLRL
TRBV20-1	TRBJ1-1	SASSRQEAF
TRBV29-1	TRBJ2-7	SVETAYEQY
TRBV18	TRBJ1-4	ASSLSATNEKLF
TRBV7-2	TRBJ2-3	ASSPEPADTQY
TRBV7-2	TRBJ1-5	ASSLYRGQPQH
TRBV10-3	TRBJ2-7	AIATGSGYEQY
TRBV18	TRBJ2-3	ASSGESTQY
TRBV19	TRBJ2-7	ASSIEAGLREQY
TRBV19	TRBJ2-3	ASTLWFGTDTQY
TRBV11-2	TRBJ2-3	ASSSGGNADTQY
TRBV28	TRBJ1-5	ASSPVGKPQH
TRBV6-1	TRBJ1-1	ASTPMQTEAF
TRBV6-5	TRBJ2-7	ASSYSERYEQY
TRBV27	TRBJ1-2	ASSPGQSYGYT
TRBV6-5	TRBJ2-7	ASSRGPPSVYEQY
TRBV5-1	TRBJ2-3	ASSLAGLMDTQY
TRBV11-2	TRBJ2-2	ASSLAGGARTGELF
TRBV2	TRBJ1-4	ASILQGAPNEKLF
TRBV18	TRBJ2-3	ASSPLTGGKTDTQY
TRBV6-1	TRBJ1-1	ASRRFGTENTEAF
TRBV2	TRBJ1-1	ASSLDYRANTEAF
TRBV9	TRBJ2-5	ASSDQIRQGQETQY
TRBV7-2	TRBJ2-1	ASSPRQGGTYNEQF
TRBV5-1	TRBJ1-6	ASSLRTGVDSPLH
TRBV4-3	TRBJ2-1	ASSQVFPTGVGVNEQF
TRBV27	TRBJ2-1	ASSRDRGLSNEQFFGKF
TRBV2	TRBJ2-7	ASSLTIYEQY
TRBV7-8	TRBJ2-7	ASSPWTDSYEQY
TRBV28	TRBJ1-5	ASRLYGGEVSNQPQH
TRBV11-1	TRBJ2-2	ASSQEVGTGELF
TRBV9	TRBJ2-1	ASSARGNEQF
TRBV6-5	TRBJ2-7	ASSYGGRTYEQY
TRBV29-1	TRBJ2-3	TIGRSTDTQY
TRBV10-3	TRBJ1-2	AINNPPGNYGYT
TRBV5-4	TRBJ1-6	ASSLGRRGSPLH
TRBV5-5	TRBJ2-7	ASSIRQGVEQY
TRBV5-4	TRBJ2-4	ASSLDASGIAKNIQY
TRBV6-1	TRBJ2-5	ASSGDRGFPRGETQY
TRBV4-3	TRBJ1-1	ASSQAYKHAEAF
TRBV4-1	TRBJ2-7	ASSLYYGGGESYEQY
TRBV28	TRBJ1-1	ASPDRVGTEAF
TRBV18	TRBJ2-3	ASSLLAGGSDTQY
TRBV7-2	TRBJ1-6	ASSPRTGAESPLH